Detailed here is one TCR beta chain. This entry comes from a study of blood T cell repertoires in COVID-19. Looking at the study overall: Spain, Italy and the United States supplied samples that represented acute and convalescent COVID-19. In each case, the material was cDNA or gDNA derived from T cells, B-cell-depleted T cells, or PBMCs.

V shed 5 bases, J shed 1 base, and the junction held 9 bases outside the gene matches. Looked up from germline, CDR1 is SEHNR and CDR2 is FQNEAQ (reference sequence). The CDR3 is 17 residues long. As originally analysed: Reference gene primers were amplified, and this amplification served to estimate nucleated cell counts. The method was immunoSEQ multiplex PCR; TCRdb's version includes in-frame clones alone and lacks a portion of them. D and trimming come from the DNA, and the V and J calls and clone size come from that table. The table shows over 120,000 clones, with over 65% occurring only once. This rearrangement joins TRBV7-9 to TRBJ1-1; 11 bases are a match to TRBD1. This TCR derives from a human donor in a cohort sampled during active COVID-19. The source material was peripheral blood. The CDR3 region is CASSIYRDRGRNTEAFF. CDR3 bases: TGTGCCAGCAGCATCTACCGGGACAGGGGGAGGAACACTGAAGCTTTCTTT.